This entry lists 5 T cell receptor beta chains sequenced from one sample in a study of cytomegalovirus exposure and HLA in healthy donors. Sequencing used immunoSEQ multiplex PCR; TCRdb keeps in-frame clones, though not all of them. The data show fewer than 350,000 clones, approximately 87% seen once. The sample was PBMCs. All receptors derive from a young woman in good health and CMV-seronegative.

The chain links TRBV9 to TRBJ1-2, with TRBD1 as a possible D gene (6 bases). Germline V gene data show CDR1 as SGDLS and CDR2 as YYNGEE. The CDR3 runs 14 residues. V gave up 3 bases and J gave up 5 bases, with 14 bases separating them. CDR3 region: CASSDLGASYGYTF. The DNA of the CDR3 is TGTGCCAGCAGCGACCTGGGGGCCTCTTATGGCTACACCTTC.

In its sample, this clone was seen a few times. This chain links TRBV28 with TRBJ2-7; no clear D gene. Germline assignment: CDR1 MDHEN and CDR2 SYDVKM. The germline V and J ends were trimmed by 4 bases and 5 bases, with 6 bases remaining between them. The CDR3 has 11 residues. CDR3 residues: CASSSPNEQYF. CDR3 nucleotides: TGTGCCAGCAGTTCCCCTAACGAGCAGTACTTC.

The chain is built from TRBV5-4 and TRBJ2-7; 8 bases are a match to TRBD2. V lost 2 bases to trimming and J lost 4 bases; unmatched junction nucleotides: 8. CDR3 length: 15 residues. Germline V gives CDR1 SGHNT, CDR2 YYREEE (reference sequence). CDR3 loop: CASSFGGRTEYEQYF. CDR3 in DNA: TGTGCCAGCAGCTTTGGCGGGAGGACTGAATACGAGCAGTACTTC.

The chain couples TRBV5-1 to TRBJ2-1, with D tentatively TRBD2 (5 bases). Germline V CDR1 and CDR2: SGHRS, YFSETQ. The ends were cut back, 5 bases at V and 0 bases at J, with 12 bases in the middle. There are 15 residues in the CDR3. CDR3 nucleotide sequence: TGCGCCAGCAGGAGGGCGGTGAGCTCCTACAATGAGCAGTTCTTC. Translation gives CASRRAVSSYNEQFF.

The V gene is TRBV10-1, the J gene TRBJ2-1, with 7 bases aligning to TRBD1. The CDR3 extends over 14 amino acids. CDR1 and CDR2 (germline): WNHNN, SYGVQD (reference sequence). The ends lost 6 bases at V and 2 bases at J; junction bases unmatched: 4. The CDR3 spells CASSRDSTYNEQFF. CDR3 nucleotide sequence: TGCGCCAGCAGCCGGGACAGTACCTACAATGAGCAGTTCTTC.